The T cell receptor (beta chain) described here comes from a study of PD-1 blockade in classical Hodgkin lymphoma. Study-level findings and limits: In newly diagnosed patients, baseline TCR diversity was reportedly below that of healthy donors. Possible causes of repertoire differences, disease activity or prior therapy, remain undefined.

After removal of 3 bases from V and 0 bases from J, the junction contained 3 bases not matched to a gene. The CDR3 has 15 amino acids. Germline V gene lookup returns CDR1 MDHEN and CDR2 SYDVKM. This clone was observed a single time. Its antigen is as yet unknown. Libraries were prepared by immunoSEQ multiplex PCR; TCRdb keeps only in-frame clonotypes and omits some of them. The profile shows fewer than 35,000 clones, 88% of them singletons. Time point in this sample: newly diagnosed, previously untreated cHL patient sample. Thawed PBMCs underwent magnetic negative selection to yield purified CD4+ T cells. The authors used newly diagnosed, untreated classical Hodgkin lymphoma PBMCs as comparison.

The chain carries TRBV28 and TRBJ2-7; 9 bases map to TRBD2. The origin of this receptor is a human donor with classical Hodgkin lymphoma. The sequenced sample consisted of CD4+ T cells from blood. CDR3 DNA sequence: TGTGCCAGCAGTTTTAGTAGCGGGAGCTCCTACGAGCAGTACTTC. It encodes CASSFSSGSSYEQYF.